The text below deals with one T cell receptor (beta chain). Its antigen specificity is not known. The record has no base qualities; no much larger clone is one base away. Donors were healthy HIV-negative adults with no recently reported acute infections or vaccinations. All donors were Caucasian adults living in Nashville, Tennessee, USA. For unsorted samples, 85 million to 100 million PBMCs were counted, and genomic DNA was extracted using the QIAamp DNA Blood Mini kit. After blood collection by leukapheresis, PBMCs were isolated using Ficoll-Histopaque density gradient centrifugation and then cryopreserved in the vapor phase of liquid nitrogen. This entry comes from a study of shared clonotypes between healthy human individuals (dated by TCRdb to the early 2020s). With respect to the entire study: Three men and two women, aged 18 to 49 years, made up the cohort. To estimate repertoire size and how much clonotype sharing occurs between individuals, the study deeply sequenced the blood TCR repertoires of five healthy adults. Different laboratories and diverse techniques were used to prepare libraries and sequence TCR repertoires, to increase sequencing depth and limit assay-specific biases. Per donor, leukapheresis produced somewhere between about 0.94 and 9 billion PBMCs. What the study reported, not specific to this receptor: The genetic and exposure-history diversity represented was limited by the small number of donors. Pairwise subsampling led to the expectation that sequencing depth would affect the degree of clonotype sharing among donors. Only blood was sampled, and tissue TCR repertoires likely differ from those in blood.

The CDR3 has 14 amino acids, counting the end cysteine and phenylalanine. Of all the DNA, just the CDR3 is kept, 42 bases in frame from base 1. V lost 6 bases and J lost 1 base; the stretch between them is 10 bases long. In the germline V gene (reference sequence), CDR1 corresponds to MNHNY and CDR2 to SVGAGI. Using the deep immunoSEQ assay, multiplex PCR amplified TCR CDR3 regions from genomic DNA. Genomic DNA extracted from each cell subset was distributed evenly over all wells of several immunoSEQ 96-well plates, and each plate served as one replicate. For unsorted PBMC, each replicate PCR was loaded with approximately 330 ng genomic DNA, equivalent to 30,000 or so T cell genomes. Genomic DNA from unsorted PBMC was sequenced over ten immunoSEQ deep assay plates. Purified libraries were measured with a Qubit 3.0 fluorometer, size-checked on a Bioanalyzer 2100, and measured again with the KAPA Library Quantification kit. Each immunoSEQ 96-well plate was sequenced on its own single-read 150-cycle Illumina NextSeq 550 flow cell. The authors' pipeline ran thus. Because the immunoSEQ output held only junctional sequences and lacked quality scores, the filtering could not match the filtering applied to full-length reads. Sequences were annotated with PyIR, a Python wrapper for IgBLAST v1.9, and V/J genes and CDR3 were assigned using IMGT germline references. Reads were filtered out if the reads had weak V/J assignments (E-value above 1e-6), no CDR3, stop codons, out-of-frame junctions, or ambiguous translated residues. V3J clonotypes were defined as sequences sharing an identical inferred V gene, J gene, and CDR3 amino acid sequence. Percentage overlap between repertoires was computed as shared unique clonotypes divided by the size of the smaller repertoire. Three approaches were used to assess repertoire richness: RTK rarefaction, the Chao1 estimator, and Recon v2.1 estimates of unobserved clonotypes. The immuneACCESS repertoire file appears here via TCRdb, limited to in-frame rearrangements. These files lack a portion of the clones; in checked studies, under half of the deficit traces to unresolved V genes, and the cause of the others is not known. The DNA gave D and trimming, while V, J and clone size come from that table. The sample profile shows about 450,000 clones; 70% to 80% of them were found once. The leading ten clones occupy under 15% of the sample.

The TCR sequence derives from a woman in her forties in good health. Some clones in this sample may be carry-over from other donors' samples. The sample consisted of PBMCs. The chain employs TRBV6-6 and TRBJ1-5; possibly the D gene is TRBD1, per 5 matching bases. The CDR3 has the sequence CASSRDGSNQPQHF. The DNA is as follows: TGTGCCAGCAGCAGGGACGGCAGCAATCAGCCCCAGCATTTT.